This T cell receptor (beta chain) came from a study of regulatory T cells in long-lasting Graves disease. Study-level results: Persistent patients had a count of shared public clonotypes (approximately 3,000) that exceeded that of new patients (approximately 1,000).

Time point in this sample: newly diagnosed GD, antithyroid drugs for less than 3 months. From RNA extracted from PBMCs, the TCR library was made. Germline CDR1 is LNHDA and CDR2 is SQIVND (reference sequence). V lost 6 bases to trimming and J lost 4 bases; unmatched junction nucleotides: 8. This CDR3 contains 14 residues. CDR3-region Arm-PCR and iRepertoire HTBI primers produced the TCR beta libraries. TCRdb called the multiplex PCR reads again in MiXCR, with one record for every CDR3 protein. The repertoire includes roughly 220,000 distinct CDR3 sequences, about 18% of them detected once, and roughly a fifth sits in the top ten. About this clonotype: Its matching antigen is unknown.

The sequence was obtained from a female donor with Graves disease. The starting material was peripheral blood mononuclear cells (PBMCs), obtained at new diagnosis, from a patient treated with antithyroid drugs. J is TRBJ1-1 and V is TRBV19, with 7 bases identical to TRBD1. CDR3 DNA sequence: TGTGCCAGTAGCAAACAGACAGGGAGCACTGAAGCTTTCTTT. Translation: CASSKQTGSTEAFF.